This TCR beta chain was documented in a study of OX40 agonist ivuxolimab in advanced cancers. Only in-frame clones appear in the TCRdb table, and some are missing; sequencing was by immunoSEQ multiplex PCR. The table lists about 120,000 clones, just over 90% of them singletons. This clone was seen once. This CDR3 is built from 15 residues. V lost 4 bases to trimming and J lost 6 bases, with 16 bases between them. CDR1 is MDHEN and CDR2 is SYDVKM in the germline V gene. The TCR originated in an adult with an advanced solid tumor such as melanoma, head and neck, liver or kidney cancer. Here the sequenced sample was CD4+ or CD8+ T cells sorted from blood, taken in a trial of the OX40 agonist ivuxolimab. The chain couples TRBV28 to TRBJ2-1; the D gene is possibly TRBD1 (7 bases). The CDR3 loop reads CASSSGGTVFNEQFF. CDR3 in DNA: TGTGCCAGCAGTTCCGGCGGGACAGTTTTCAATGAGCAGTTCTTC. The full variable domain, its missing parts supplied by reference TRBV28 and TRBJ2-1, is DVKVTQSSRYLVKRTGEKVFLECVQDMDHENMFWYRQDPGLGLRLIYFSYDVKMKEKGDIPEGYSVSREKKERFSLILESASTNQTSMYLCASSSGGTVFNEQFFGPGTRLTVL.